This TCR beta chain was recovered during a study of control samples from healthy donors and cancer patients. This clone was seen once. The repertoire was sequenced with immunoSEQ multiplex PCR; TCRdb's copy has only in-frame clones and lacks some. This table has 120,000 or so clones, around 87% appearing once. The CDR3 contains 13 residues. Germline loops: CDR1 GTSNPN, CDR2 SVGIG (reference sequence). V dropped 0 bases and J dropped 6 bases, with 12 bases sitting between them. The sample consisted of blood. V gene TRBV30 combines with J gene TRBJ2-7, with TRBD2 as a possible D gene (5 bases). The sequence derives from a man aged 35-49 years in good health. CDR3 sequence: CAWSVSGGGEQYF. CDR3 DNA sequence: TGTGCCTGGAGTGTATCAGGAGGCGGCGAGCAGTACTTC.